The entry that follows covers one T cell receptor beta chain sequence. Antigen specificity is unknown. PCR used 60 Vbeta primers and 13 Jbeta primers. Libraries were prepared by immunoSEQ multiplex PCR; TCRdb keeps only in-frame clonotypes and omits some of them. The data contain about 180,000 clones, about 80% of them singletons. This sample was taken from a study of cytomegalovirus exposure and HLA in healthy donors. The study, taken as a whole, reports: According to the study, about 180 TCR beta chains were cytomegalovirus-associated. From TCR beta sequences, most subjects' HLA-A and HLA-B alleles were reportedly predicted accurately. In a later analysis, DRB1 alleles had the most associated TCRs; HLA-C alleles the fewest.

V lost 6 bases, J lost 7 bases, and 4 bases stayed unmatched. This CDR3 spans 13 amino acids. CDR1 and CDR2 from the germline V gene are MNHNY and SVGAGI (reference sequence). Specimen: PBMCs. This clonotype originated in a woman aged 30 to 39 in good health and CMV-seropositive. The chain has TRBV6-6 and TRBJ2-1, with 9 bases lining up with TRBD1. The CDR3 DNA reads TGTGCCAGCAGGACGGGGACAGGGAATGAGCAGTTCTTC. Amino acids: CASRTGTGNEQFF.